This is a list of T cell receptor beta chains from one sample in a study of radiation and T cells in renal cell carcinoma. Only in-frame clones appear in the TCRdb table, and some are missing; sequencing was by immunoSEQ multiplex PCR. The repertoire holds around 75,000 clones, with roughly 82% as singletons. The sequencing used blood, collected from a patient whose treatment included radiotherapy and nephrectomy. Receptors originate from a man between 60 and 75 years old with renal cell carcinoma. Both conserved end residues are part of each CDR3. A D gene is named only where the DNA matches it firmly. Expanded clones get a size class; other rows say once, few or many, or leave the size out.

j_call | v_call | d_call | clone_size | cdr3_length | cdr3_nt | cdr3_aa
TRBJ2-7 | TRBV11-2 | - | - | 13 | TGTGCCAGCAGTTTGGACAGAGCTCGCGAGCAGTACTTC | CASSLDRAREQYF
TRBJ2-5 | TRBV7-2 | TRBD1 | - | 14 | TGTGCCAGCAGTCGGACAGGGGGCGGAGAGACCCAGTACTTC | CASSRTGGGETQYF
TRBJ2-3 | TRBV9 | TRBD2 | - | 16 | TGTGCCAGCAGCGTTGGGACTAGCGGGAGGGCCGGTACGCAGTATTTT | CASSVGTSGRAGTQYF
TRBJ2-2 | TRBV7-2 | TRBD1 | once | 17 | TGTGCCAGCAGCTTTACAACCGGGACAGGGGGCACCGGGGAGCTGTTTTTT | CASSFTTGTGGTGELFF
TRBJ2-1 | TRBV7-2 | - | few | 15 | TGTGCCAGCAGCTTAGTTGGGGGGTCCTACAATGAGCAGTTCTTC | CASSLVGGSYNEQFF
TRBJ1-1 | TRBV6-6 | - | few | 14 | TGTGCCAGCCTGGCCTCGCCCGTCAACACTGAAGCTTTCTTT | CASLASPVNTEAFF
TRBJ2-3 | TRBV7-9 | - | - | 13 | TGTGCCAGCAGCTTACCCAATATAGATACGCAGTATTTT | CASSLPNIDTQYF
TRBJ1-5 | TRBV7-9 | - | - | 14 | TGTGCCAGCAGCTTAGCAGGTAGCAATCAGCCCCAGCATTTT | CASSLAGSNQPQHF
TRBJ2-5 | TRBV2 | - | - | 14 | TGTGCCAGCAGTCCCCCCGAGGGAGTGGAGACCCAGTACTTC | CASSPPEGVETQYF
TRBJ1-5 | TRBV9 | TRBD1 | - | 14 | TGTGCCAGCAGCGTAGGACAGGGAGCTCAGCCCCAGCATTTT | CASSVGQGAQPQHF
TRBJ2-3 | TRBV14 | - | - | 16 | TGTGCCAGCAGCCAAGGGAGCGGGTTGAACACAGATACGCAGTATTTT | CASSQGSGLNTDTQYF
TRBJ2-2 | TRBV11-2 | TRBD1 | - | 14 | TGTGCCAGCAGCTTAATGACAGGGACCGGGGAGCTGTTTTTT | CASSLMTGTGELFF
TRBJ2-7 | TRBV6-6 | - | - | 15 | TGTGCCAGCAGTTCTCCGTGGGGAGAGAGCTACGAGCAGTACTTC | CASSSPWGESYEQYF
TRBJ1-1 | TRBV4-3 | - | - | 13 | TGCGCCAGCAGCCGCCGACTGAACACTGAAGCTTTCTTT | CASSRRLNTEAFF
TRBJ2-1 | TRBV28 | - | - | 16 | TGTGCCAGCAGTTTAACGTGGGGGACCTCCTACAATGAGCAGTTCTTC | CASSLTWGTSYNEQFF
TRBJ2-2 | TRBV30 | TRBD1 | once | 16 | TGTGCCTGGAGTCTTCTTGGGACAGGGGACACCGGGGAGCTGTTTTTT | CAWSLLGTGDTGELFF
TRBJ2-1 | TRBV4-3 | - | - | 16 | TGCGCCAGCAGCCAAGCTGAGACAGAAACCTACAATGAGCAGTTCTTC | CASSQAETETYNEQFF
TRBJ1-2 | TRBV6-1 | - | - | 13 | TGTGCCAGCAGTGAGACACAGCTCTATGGCTACACCTTC | CASSETQLYGYTF
TRBJ1-1 | TRBV30 | - | few | 12 | TGTGCCGGAGGGACGGGGAACACTGAAGCTTTCTTT | CAGGTGNTEAFF
TRBJ2-1 | TRBV7-2 | TRBD1 | - | 16 | TGTGCCAGCAGCACCTCGACAGGGGGCTCTTACAATGAGCAGTTCTTC | CASSTSTGGSYNEQFF
TRBJ2-7 | TRBV10-2 | TRBD1 | - | 14 | TGCGCCAGCAGTCGGGGGACAGGGAACTACGAGCAGTACTTC | CASSRGTGNYEQYF
TRBJ1-2 | TRBV28 | - | - | 13 | TGTGCCAGCAGTCCCGGGACGGTTCATGGCTACACCTTC | CASSPGTVHGYTF
TRBJ2-1 | TRBV19 | - | - | 14 | TGTGCCAGTAGTGAGCTAGGGTCCTACAATGAGCAGTTCTTC | CASSELGSYNEQFF
TRBJ1-5 | TRBV28 | - | - | 15 | TGTGCCAGCAGTTTAGGGTGGACTAGCAATCAGCCCCAGCATTTT | CASSLGWTSNQPQHF
TRBJ2-2 | TRBV6-1 | - | - | 12 | TGTGCCAGCAGTGAGGGCCCCGGGGAGCTGTTTTTT | CASSEGPGELFF
TRBJ1-1 | TRBV27 | - | - | 13 | TGTGCCAGCAGTTTTAAAGGGAACACTGAAGCTTTCTTT | CASSFKGNTEAFF
TRBJ2-3 | TRBV27 | TRBD2 | - | 15 | TGTGCCAGCAGTTTGACGGGAGGTTCCACAGATACGCAGTATTTT | CASSLTGGSTDTQYF